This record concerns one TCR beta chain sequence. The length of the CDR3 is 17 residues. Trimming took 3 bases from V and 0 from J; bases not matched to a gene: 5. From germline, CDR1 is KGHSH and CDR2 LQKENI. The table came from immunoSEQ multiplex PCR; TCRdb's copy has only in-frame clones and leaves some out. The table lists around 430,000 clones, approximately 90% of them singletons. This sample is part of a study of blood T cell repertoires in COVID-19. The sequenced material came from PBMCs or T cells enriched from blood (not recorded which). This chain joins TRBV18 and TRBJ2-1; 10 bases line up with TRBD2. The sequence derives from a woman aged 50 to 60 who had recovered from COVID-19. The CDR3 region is CASSPIAGGSSYNEQFF. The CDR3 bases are TGTGCCAGCTCACCGATAGCGGGGGGCAGCTCCTACAATGAGCAGTTCTTC.